Shown below are 5 T cell receptor beta chains from a single sample sequenced in a study of shared clonotypes between healthy human individuals. The repertoire was sequenced with immunoSEQ multiplex PCR; TCRdb's copy has only in-frame clones and lacks some. The sample carries about 1.4 million clones, approximately 96% recorded once. Sequencing used naive CD4+ T cells sorted from blood. As to subset: CD45RA+ positively selected. The receptors were gathered from a man aged 30 to 45 in good health.

This chain joins TRBV10-3 and TRBJ2-3; D is unclear. V dropped 2 bases and J dropped 0 bases, with 6 bases sitting between them. Germline CDR1 ENHRY, CDR2 SYGVKD. The CDR3 is 14 amino acids. In DNA form, the CDR3 reads TGTGCCATCAGTGAGGACGCTAGCACAGATACGCAGTATTTT. It yields the protein CAISEDASTDTQYF.

This clone is a singleton in its sample. This chain uses TRBV7-2 with TRBJ2-5, with 10 bases identical to TRBD1. This CDR3 spans 13 amino acids. The V and J ends lost 5 bases and 5 bases, in that order; junction bases with no gene match: 2. Germline CDR1 SGHTA, CDR2 FQGNSA. This CDR3 is CASSPDRGETQYF. The DNA for the CDR3 is TGTGCCAGCAGCCCGGACAGGGGGGAGACCCAGTACTTC. Using reference TRBV7-2 and TRBJ2-5 for the parts outside the CDR3, the full variable domain is GAGVSQSPSNKVTEKGKDVELRCDPISGHTALYWYRQSLGQGLEFLIYFQGNSAPDKSGLPSDRFSAERTGGSVSTLTIQRTQQEDSAVYLCASSPDRGETQYFGPGTRLLVL.

The V and J genes are TRBV19 and TRBJ2-3; 7 bases align to TRBD2. There are 15 residues in the CDR3. J gave up 0 bases and V 4 bases, and 4 bases lay outside the gene matches. Germline assignment: CDR1 LNHDA and CDR2 SQIVND (reference sequence). The CDR3 nucleotides read TGTGCCAGTAGTACAAGCGGGGCAAGCACAGATACGCAGTATTTT. It specifies CASSTSGASTDTQYF. The full variable domain, in which reference TRBV19 and TRBJ2-3 provide the parts outside the CDR3, is DGGITQSPKYLFRKEGQNVTLSCEQNLNHDAMYWYRQDPGQGLRLIYYSQIVNDFQKGDIAEGYSVSREKKESFPLTVTSAQKNPTAFYLCASSTSGASTDTQYFGPGTRLTVL.

The CDR3 DNA reads as TGTGCCAGCCTGGGACAGGGGGCATCTGGAAACACCATATATTTT. This sequence encodes CASLGQGASGNTIYF. The chain joins TRBV28 to TRBJ1-3; 12 bases fit TRBD1. J was trimmed by 1 base and V by 8 bases; bases with no gene match: 3. Germline assignment: CDR1 MDHEN and CDR2 SYDVKM. This CDR3 has 15 residues.

J is TRBJ1-5 and V is TRBV2; 7 positions match TRBD1. Looked up from germline, CDR1 is SNHLY and CDR2 is FYNNEI. With 3 bases clipped from V and 3 bases from J, the junction kept 5 bases outside the gene matches. This CDR3 has 15 residues. The CDR3 region has the DNA TGTGCCAGCAGTGACGGCAGGGGGAACAATCAGCCCCAGCATTTT. Protein product: CASSDGRGNNQPQHF. Complete variable domain (other parts from reference TRBV2 and TRBJ1-5): EPEVTQTPSHQVTQMGQEVILRCVPISNHLYFYWYRQILGQKVEFLVSFYNNEISEKSEIFDDQFSVERPDGSNFTLKIRSTKLEDSAMYFCASSDGRGNNQPQHFGDGTRLSIL.